The 28 T cell receptor beta chains listed next were all sequenced from one sample in a study of OX40 agonist ivuxolimab in advanced cancers. Method: immunoSEQ multiplex PCR; TCRdb's copy keeps in-frame clones and lacks some. In the table there are around 60,000 clones, roughly nine tenths of which are singletons. The starting material was CD4+ or CD8+ T cells sorted from blood, obtained in a trial of the OX40 agonist ivuxolimab. The source of these receptors is an adult with an advanced solid tumor such as melanoma, head and neck, liver or kidney cancer.

The chain employs TRBV7-9 and TRBJ2-7, with D possibly being TRBD1 or TRBD2 (5 bases each). CDR1 is SEHNR and CDR2 is FQNEAQ in the germline V gene (reference sequence). The V and J ends lost 4 bases and 0 bases respectively, with 16 bases between them. CDR3 length: 16 residues. The CDR3 region has the DNA TGTGCCAGCAGCTCCCCTGTTGGGGGTACCTCCTACGAGCAGTACTTC. This codes for CASSSPVGGTSYEQYF.

The chain employs TRBV15 and TRBJ2-5; D perhaps matches TRBD1 (6 bases). CDR1 is LNHNV, CDR2 YYDKDF, per germline (reference sequence). The CDR3 is 15 residues long. V was cut by 1 base and J by 4 bases, with 13 bases left in between. The CDR3 is CATSRAGAQGETQYF. CDR3 sequence (DNA): TGTGCCACCAGCAGAGCAGGGGCCCAAGGAGAGACCCAGTACTTC.

The J gene is TRBJ1-2, the V gene TRBV2; D is uncertain. This CDR3 is 12 amino acids long. The germline V gene encodes CDR1 SNHLY and CDR2 FYNNEI. V shed 3 bases and J shed 8 bases, with 10 bases lying between them. Here the CDR3 DNA reads TGTGCCAGCAGTGAGGCTGGGGAAGGCTACACCTTC. Translated: CASSEAGEGYTF.

This rearrangement joins TRBV2 to TRBJ1-1; a weak D match, TRBD1 (5 bases). V dropped 0 bases and J dropped 3 bases, with 5 bases sitting between them. This CDR3 region has 13 residues. Germline V lookup: CDR1 SNHLY, CDR2 FYNNEI. The CDR3 protein is CASSEAGDTEAFF. The DNA for the CDR3 is TGTGCCAGCAGTGAAGCGGGGGACACTGAAGCTTTCTTT.

In this sample, this clone turned up once. This chain joins TRBV5-6 and TRBJ2-1; D is possibly TRBD2 (6 bases). Germline lookup yields CDR1 SGHDT and CDR2 YYEEEE. The CDR3 extends over 16 amino acids. V lost 4 bases and J lost 10, with 24 bases in between. CDR3 coding DNA: TGTGCCAGCAGCCCCCTGGGGGGAGCTGGGGTTGGGGAGCAGTTCTTC. This translates into CASSPLGGAGVGEQFF.

This rearrangement joins TRBV15 to TRBJ2-7; TRBD2 is a possible D gene (5 bases). Germline V gene data show CDR1 as LNHNV and CDR2 as YYDKDF (reference sequence). This CDR3 contains 15 residues. V lost 0 bases to trimming and J lost 1 base, with 10 bases between them. This CDR3 reads CATSREAGESYEQYF. As DNA, the CDR3 is TGTGCCACCAGCAGAGAGGCCGGGGAGTCCTACGAGCAGTACTTC. Full variable domain (missing parts from reference TRBV15 and TRBJ2-7): DAMVIQNPRYQVTQFGKPVTLSCSQTLNHNVMYWYQQKSSQAPKLLFHYYDKDFNNEADTPDNFQSRRPNTSFCFLDIRSPGLGDTAMYLCATSREAGESYEQYFGPGTRLTVT.

The chain has TRBV28 and TRBJ2-5, with D tentatively TRBD1 (5 bases). Trimming removed 5 bases from V and 2 bases from J, with 12 bases in between. CDR1 and CDR2 from the germline V gene are MDHEN and SYDVKM. CDR3 size: 14 residues. CDR3 sequence (DNA): TGTGCCAGCAGTCCGACAGCAGTTCAAGAGACCCAGTACTTC. The encoded protein is CASSPTAVQETQYF.

This chain uses TRBV5-4 with TRBJ2-2; tentative D call: TRBD1 (5 bases). Germline-derived CDR1 and CDR2 are SGHNT and YYREEE (reference sequence). Trimming removed 0 bases at V and 0 bases at J, with 6 bases between. This CDR3 has 15 amino acids. CDR3 loop: CASSLGQTNTGELFF. CDR3 nucleotides: TGTGCCAGCAGCTTGGGACAGACGAACACCGGGGAGCTGTTTTTT.

The rearrangement joins TRBV7-6 to TRBJ2-7; D perhaps matches TRBD1 (6 bases). There are 17 residues in the CDR3. CDR1 and CDR2 from the germline V gene are SGHVS and FNYEAQ. V lost 1 base and J lost 5, with 21 bases in between. CDR3 residues: CASSLVLANTGRDEQYF. The CDR3 DNA sequence: TGTGCCAGCAGCTTAGTCCTAGCCAACACAGGGAGAGACGAGCAGTACTTC.

This chain uses TRBV11-3 with TRBJ2-7, with D perhaps matching TRBD2 (6 bases). Trimming removed 4 bases from V and 7 bases from J, with 14 bases in between. Germline lookup yields CDR1 SGHNT and CDR2 YENEEA. This CDR3 region has 13 residues. Here the CDR3 DNA reads TGTGCCAGCAGCTCGGGACTCCGCGGGGAGCAGTACTTC. Its translation is CASSSGLRGEQYF.

This rearrangement joins TRBV30 to TRBJ1-1, with a weak D call TRBD1 (5 bases). Trimming took 0 bases from V and 6 from J, leaving 11 bases between them. This CDR3 spans 13 amino acids. Per germline, CDR1 GTSNPN and CDR2 SVGIG (reference sequence). The CDR3, as DNA: TGTGCCTGGAGTGTACAGGCGGCTTCTGAAGCTTTCTTT. It is translated as CAWSVQAASEAFF.

The chain recombines TRBV11-3 with TRBJ2-7; 9 bases align to TRBD2. CDR1 is SGHNT and CDR2 is YENEEA in the germline V gene. V gave up 5 bases and J gave up 4 bases; unmatched junction bases: 3. This CDR3 has 13 residues. The CDR3 sequence: CASSAGGGYEQYF. The DNA of the CDR3 is TGTGCCAGCAGCGCGGGAGGGGGATACGAGCAGTACTTC.

The rearrangement links TRBV5-6 to TRBJ2-3, with D uncertain. This CDR3 has 14 amino acids. Per the germline V gene, CDR1 is SGHDT and CDR2 is YYEEEE. The V end was cut by 0 bases, the J end by 0 bases, with 5 bases between. CDR3 bases: TGTGCCAGCAGCTTGGGTACTAGCACAGATACGCAGTATTTT. Residues: CASSLGTSTDTQYF.

CDR3 bases: TGTGCCAGCAGGGGAGAGGGGGGCCTGGAGACCCAGTACTTC. This gives the protein CASRGEGGLETQYF. This chain joins TRBV2 and TRBJ2-5; D assignment may be TRBD1 or TRBD2 (6 bases each). This CDR3 contains 14 residues. V was shortened by 6 bases and J by 5 bases, with 16 bases between the two germline ends. In germline, CDR1 is SNHLY, CDR2 FYNNEI.

This clone was counted once. This chain connects TRBV18 to TRBJ2-1, with a possible D match to TRBD2 (5 bases). V lost 3 bases to trimming and J lost 0 bases, with 9 bases between them. The CDR3 runs 15 residues. Germline V CDR1 and CDR2: KGHSH, LQKENI. CDR3 loop: CASSPLADSYNEQFF. The DNA for the CDR3 is TGTGCCAGCTCACCTCTAGCTGACTCCTACAATGAGCAGTTCTTC.

The rearrangement joins TRBV6-1 to TRBJ1-2; 8 positions agree with TRBD1. Germline V gene data show CDR1 as MNHNS and CDR2 as SASEGT. This CDR3 is built from 14 residues. The V and J ends lost 2 bases and 6 bases, in that order; junction bases with no gene match: 5. The CDR3 spells CASSESTGEDGYTF. For the CDR3, the DNA is TGTGCCAGCAGTGAATCGACAGGGGAGGATGGCTACACCTTC.

The V gene is TRBV7-8, the J gene TRBJ2-7; D gene uncertain. CDR3 size: 12 residues. CDR1 SGHVS and CDR2 FQNEAQ come from the germline V gene. The V end was cut by 5 bases, the J end by 6 bases, with 11 bases between. CDR3 DNA sequence: TGTGCCAGCAGCCATCGTAACAGCGAGCAGTACTTC. Protein product: CASSHRNSEQYF.

The table lists this clone with a few counts. This sequence joins TRBV4-2 and TRBJ1-1, with D maybe TRBD1 (6 bases). CDR1 and CDR2 from the germline V gene are LGHNA and YNFKEQ. This CDR3 has 15 amino acids. Between the trimmed V and J ends, which lost 4 bases and 5 bases, there was a span of 17 bases. CDR3 sequence reads: CASSPQLGGDTEAFF. CDR3 bases: TGTGCCAGCAGCCCCCAGTTAGGGGGGGATACTGAAGCTTTCTTT.

This CDR3 is CASSGGLAGAVEQYF. CDR3 coding DNA: TGTGCCAGCAGTGGGGGACTAGCGGGAGCTGTCGAGCAGTACTTC. This rearrangement joins TRBV2 to TRBJ2-7; TRBD2 aligns across 14 bases. J was trimmed by 6 bases and V by 4 bases; bases with no gene match: 5. Germline loops: CDR1 SNHLY, CDR2 FYNNEI. The CDR3 consists of 15 residues.

This sequence joins TRBV4-2 and TRBJ2-5, with 12 bases identical to TRBD2. This CDR3 has 18 amino acids. Germline CDR1 reads LGHNA; CDR2 reads YNFKEQ. J was trimmed by 5 bases and V by 2 bases; bases with no gene match: 12. CDR3 nucleotide sequence: TGTGCCAGCAGCCAAAGTCCACTAGCGGGAGGTTCGGGGGAGACCCAGTACTTC. This codes for CASSQSPLAGGSGETQYF.

The V gene is TRBV7-2, the J gene TRBJ2-5, with no clear D. Germline V CDR1 and CDR2: SGHTA, FQGNSA. The CDR3 contains 13 residues. V lost 5 bases to trimming and J lost 6 bases, with 13 bases between them. The CDR3 DNA reads as TGTGCCAGCAGCATGACTCGATGGCAGACCCAGTACTTC. This encodes CASSMTRWQTQYF.

V usage is TRBV5-1 and J usage is TRBJ2-7, with D possibly being TRBD2 (6 bases). Trimming left V 2 bases short and J 1 base short, with 16 bases between. CDR1 SGHRS and CDR2 YFSETQ come from the germline V gene. This CDR3 is built from 16 residues. This CDR3 reads CASSLGLAIMSYEQYF. The DNA for the CDR3 is TGCGCCAGCAGCTTAGGGCTAGCGATTATGTCCTACGAGCAGTACTTC.

The J gene is TRBJ2-5, the V gene TRBV6-6, with D maybe TRBD2 (5 bases). Germline loops: CDR1 MNHNY, CDR2 SVGAGI (reference sequence). Trimming left V 6 bases short and J 4 bases short, with 15 bases between. This CDR3 spans 14 amino acids. The CDR3 sequence is CASSQKGVRETQYF. CDR3 nucleotide sequence: TGTGCCAGCAGCCAAAAGGGAGTTCGAGAGACCCAGTACTTC.

The V call is TRBV28, the J call TRBJ2-1; 8 nucleotides match TRBD2. This CDR3 region has 17 residues. Germline values: CDR1 MDHEN, CDR2 SYDVKM. J gave up 4 bases and V 7 bases, and 15 bases lay outside the gene matches. Here the CDR3 DNA reads TGTGCCAGCAAAAGTTTGGGGGGCGGGAGGATTTACAATGAGCAGTTCTTC. This translates into CASKSLGGGRIYNEQFF.

The V call is TRBV5-8, the J call TRBJ2-1; a possible D gene is TRBD2 (6 bases). This CDR3 has 13 amino acids. Germline values: CDR1 SGHTS, CDR2 YDEGEE. V lost 8 bases to trimming and J lost 15 bases, with 24 bases between them. The CDR3 protein is CASIIFRGPGGFF. DNA for the CDR3: TGTGCCAGTATAATCTTTCGTGGACCCGGGGGGTTCTTC.

The chain links TRBV7-8 to TRBJ2-4, with D perhaps assigned TRBD1 or TRBD2 (5 bases each). Germline V gene lookup returns CDR1 SGHVS and CDR2 FQNEAQ. V was cut by 5 bases and J by 7 bases, with 18 bases left in between. The CDR3 consists of 15 residues. The DNA for the CDR3 is TGTGCCAGCAGCCCGGGACGGGCCCTAGGGAACATTCAGTACTTC. Residues: CASSPGRALGNIQYF.

This clone was recorded only once. The V and J genes are TRBV6-6 and TRBJ2-1, with TRBD2 matching over 8 bases. The CDR3 covers 16 residues. Germline lookup yields CDR1 MNHNY and CDR2 SVGAGI (reference sequence). Trimming at V came to 5 bases and at J to 2 bases, leaving 8 bases not matched to a gene. Here the CDR3 DNA reads TGTGCCAGCAGTGCTACCGGGACTAGAGCCTACAATGAGCAGTTCTTC. It codes for CASSATGTRAYNEQFF.

V gene TRBV6-1 combines with J gene TRBJ2-5; D not certain. Trimming took off 1 base at V and 7 bases at J, with 7 bases between the two ends. Germline CDR1 MNHNS, CDR2 SASEGT. CDR3 length: 12 amino acids. The CDR3 coding sequence is TGTGCCAGCAGTGAAGGAGTGGGGACCCAGTACTTC. Its translation: CASSEGVGTQYF.